A single T cell receptor (beta chain) is shown here with its context. How the authors handled the data: Estimated nucleated cell counts came from reference gene primer amplification. Some clones are missing from TCRdb's copy, which holds only in-frame ones; the method was immunoSEQ multiplex PCR. The V and J calls and the clone size are those of that table, but D and trimming were determined from the DNA. The profile shows 240,000 or so clones, 90% of them singletons. This sample is drawn from a study of blood T cell repertoires in COVID-19. Whole-study context: The cDNA or gDNA used as material had been derived from T cells, B-cell-depleted T cells, or PBMCs.

This study enrolled people aged roughly 18 to 90 from around 26 US geographic areas. Participants had their cohort set by participant-reported clinical history. Trimming removed 0 bases from V and 4 bases from J, with 4 bases in between. This CDR3 is 13 amino acids long. Germline CDR1 LGHDT, CDR2 YNNKEL (reference sequence). V is TRBV3-1 (or the pseudogene TRBV3-2) and J is TRBJ1-3, with D unclear. Source material: PBMCs or T cells enriched from blood (not recorded which). The TCR sequence derives from a man between 50 and 59 years old who had been exposed to COVID-19. The CDR3 nucleotides are TGTGCCAGCAGCCAAGACAGGGGAAACACCATATATTTT. It specifies CASSQDRGNTIYF.